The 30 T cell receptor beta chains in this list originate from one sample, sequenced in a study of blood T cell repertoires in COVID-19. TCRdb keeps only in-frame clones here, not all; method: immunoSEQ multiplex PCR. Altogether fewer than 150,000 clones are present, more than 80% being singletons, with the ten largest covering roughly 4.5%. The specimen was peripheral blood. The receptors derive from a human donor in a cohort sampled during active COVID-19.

The DNA for the CDR3 is TGCGCCAGCAGCTTGGGACTAGCGGGAGGGAGGGATGAGCAGTTCTTC. Protein: CASSLGLAGGRDEQFF. The chain couples TRBV5-1 to TRBJ2-1; 14 bases are shared with TRBD2. The germline V gene encodes CDR1 SGHRS and CDR2 YFSETQ. The CDR3 is made up of 16 amino acids. V was pared by 0 bases and J by 8 bases, with 4 bases of the junction left unmatched.

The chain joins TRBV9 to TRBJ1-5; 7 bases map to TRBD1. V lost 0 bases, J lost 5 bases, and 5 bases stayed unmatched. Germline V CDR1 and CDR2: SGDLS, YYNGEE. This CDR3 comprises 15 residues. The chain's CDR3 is CASSVGPQGYQPQHF. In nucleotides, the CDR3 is TGTGCCAGCAGCGTAGGTCCACAGGGGTATCAGCCCCAGCATTTT.

In DNA, the CDR3 is TGCAGCGTACGACAGGGCTCGAACACCGGGGAGCTGTTTTTT. It codes for CSVRQGSNTGELFF. The chain couples TRBV29-1 to TRBJ2-2, with 7 bases that match TRBD1. Germline CDR1 reads SQVTM; CDR2 reads ANQGSEA. The V segment lost 6 bases and the J segment 0 bases; nucleotides outside the gene matches: 4. The CDR3 extends over 14 amino acids.

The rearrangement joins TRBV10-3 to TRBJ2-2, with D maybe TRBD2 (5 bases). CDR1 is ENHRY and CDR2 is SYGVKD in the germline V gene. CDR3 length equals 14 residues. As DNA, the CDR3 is TGTGCAGGAGGCGAGGCACCTCGGACCGGGGAGCTGTTTTTT. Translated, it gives CAGGEAPRTGELFF.

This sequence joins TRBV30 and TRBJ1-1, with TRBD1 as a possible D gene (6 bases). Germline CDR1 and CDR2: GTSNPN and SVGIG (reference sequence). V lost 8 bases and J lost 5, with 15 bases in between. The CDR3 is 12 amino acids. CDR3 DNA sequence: TGTGCCGGATTGGGCAGGGGAACTGAAGCTTTCTTT. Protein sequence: CAGLGRGTEAFF.

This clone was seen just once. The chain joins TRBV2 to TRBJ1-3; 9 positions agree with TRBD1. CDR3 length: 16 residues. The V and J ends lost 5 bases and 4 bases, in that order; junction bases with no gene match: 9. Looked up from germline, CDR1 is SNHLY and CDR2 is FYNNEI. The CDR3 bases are TGTGCCAGCAGTAGACCGGGACAGGGTGTGGGAAACACCATATATTTT. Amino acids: CASSRPGQGVGNTIYF. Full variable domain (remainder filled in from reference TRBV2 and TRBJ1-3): EPEVTQTPSHQVTQMGQEVILRCVPISNHLYFYWYRQILGQKVEFLVSFYNNEISEKSEIFDDQFSVERPDGSNFTLKIRSTKLEDSAMYFCASSRPGQGVGNTIYFGEGSWLTVV.

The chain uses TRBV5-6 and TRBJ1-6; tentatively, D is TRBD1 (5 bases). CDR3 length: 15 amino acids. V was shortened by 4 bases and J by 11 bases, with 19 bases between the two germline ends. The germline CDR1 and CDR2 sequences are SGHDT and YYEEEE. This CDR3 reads CASSPGASRGTPLHF. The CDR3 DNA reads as TGTGCCAGCAGCCCAGGCGCTTCCCGGGGGACACCCCTCCACTTT.

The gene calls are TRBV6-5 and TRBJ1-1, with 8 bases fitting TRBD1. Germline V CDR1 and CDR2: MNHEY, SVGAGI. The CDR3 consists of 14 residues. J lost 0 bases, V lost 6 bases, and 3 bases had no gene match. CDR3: CASRSGGLNTEAFF. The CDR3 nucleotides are TGTGCCAGCAGATCAGGGGGCCTGAACACTGAAGCTTTCTTT.

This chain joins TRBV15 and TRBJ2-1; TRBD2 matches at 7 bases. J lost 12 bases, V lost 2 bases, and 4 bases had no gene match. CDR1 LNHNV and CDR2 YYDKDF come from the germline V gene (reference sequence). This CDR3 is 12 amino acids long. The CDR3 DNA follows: TGTGCCACCAGCAGACCGGGAGGTGGGCAGTTCTTC. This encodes CATSRPGGGQFF.

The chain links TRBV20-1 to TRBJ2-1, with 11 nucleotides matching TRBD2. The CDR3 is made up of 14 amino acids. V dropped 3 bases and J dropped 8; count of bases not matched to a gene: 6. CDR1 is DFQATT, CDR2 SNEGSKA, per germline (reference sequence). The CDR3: CSASSLAGGHEQFF. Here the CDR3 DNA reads TGCAGTGCTAGTTCGCTAGCGGGGGGCCATGAGCAGTTCTTC.

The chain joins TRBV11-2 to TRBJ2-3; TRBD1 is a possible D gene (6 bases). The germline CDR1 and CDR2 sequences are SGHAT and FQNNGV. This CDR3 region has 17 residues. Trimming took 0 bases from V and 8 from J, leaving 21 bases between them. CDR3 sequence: CASSLDAQGTRTGTQYF. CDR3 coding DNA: TGTGCCAGCAGCTTAGATGCGCAGGGGACCCGGACGGGTACGCAGTATTTT.

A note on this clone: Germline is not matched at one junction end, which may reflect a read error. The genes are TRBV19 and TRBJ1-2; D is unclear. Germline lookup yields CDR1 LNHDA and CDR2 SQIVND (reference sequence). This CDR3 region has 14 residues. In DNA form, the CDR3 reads TGTGCCAGTAATATACGGTTTGAAAACTATGGCTACACCTTC. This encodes CASNIRFENYGYTF. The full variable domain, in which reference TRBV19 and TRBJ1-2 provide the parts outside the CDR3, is DGGITQSPKYLFRKEGQNVTLSCEQNLNHDAMYWYRQDPGQGLRLIYYSQIVNDFQKGDIAEGYSVSREKKESFPLTVTSAQKNPTAFYLCASNIRFENYGYTFGSGTRLTVV.

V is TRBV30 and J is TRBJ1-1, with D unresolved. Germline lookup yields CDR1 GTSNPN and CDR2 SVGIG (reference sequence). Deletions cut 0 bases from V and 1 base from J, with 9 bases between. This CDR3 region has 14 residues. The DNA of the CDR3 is TGTGCCTGGAGTGTAAGCTACAGGAACACTGAAGCTTTCTTT. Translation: CAWSVSYRNTEAFF.

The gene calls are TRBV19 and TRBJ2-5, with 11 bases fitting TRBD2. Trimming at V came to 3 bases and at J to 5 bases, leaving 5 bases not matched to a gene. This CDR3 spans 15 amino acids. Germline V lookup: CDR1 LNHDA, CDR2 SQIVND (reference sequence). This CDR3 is CASSIGIAGGETQYF. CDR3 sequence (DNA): TGTGCCAGTAGTATCGGGATAGCGGGGGGGGAGACCCAGTACTTC.

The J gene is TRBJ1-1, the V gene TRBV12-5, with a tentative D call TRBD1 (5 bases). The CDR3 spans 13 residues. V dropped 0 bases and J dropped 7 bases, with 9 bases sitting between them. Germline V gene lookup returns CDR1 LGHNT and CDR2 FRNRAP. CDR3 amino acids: CASGLVTGGEAFF. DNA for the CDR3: TGTGCTAGTGGTTTGGTGACCGGGGGTGAAGCTTTCTTT.

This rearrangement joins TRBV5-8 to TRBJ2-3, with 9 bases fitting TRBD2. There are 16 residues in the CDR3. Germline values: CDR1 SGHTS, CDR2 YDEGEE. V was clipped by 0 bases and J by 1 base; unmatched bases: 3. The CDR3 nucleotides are TGTGCCAGCAGCTTGGGCGAGCGGGGGGGCACAGATACGCAGTATTTT. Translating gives CASSLGERGGTDTQYF.

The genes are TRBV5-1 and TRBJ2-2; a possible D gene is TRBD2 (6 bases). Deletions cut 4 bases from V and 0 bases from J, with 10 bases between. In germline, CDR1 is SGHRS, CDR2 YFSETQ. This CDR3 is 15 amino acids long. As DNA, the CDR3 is TGCGCCAGCAGCCGTAGCGGAACGAACACCGGGGAGCTGTTTTTT. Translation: CASSRSGTNTGELFF.

In DNA form, the CDR3 reads TGTGCCAGTAGTATTTCCTCCAGGGGACCCGGTCAACCCCTCCACTTT. Translated: CASSISSRGPGQPLHF. The chain couples TRBV19 to TRBJ1-6; possible D gene TRBD1, 6 bases. The V gene lost 3 bases and the J gene lost 12 bases, with 21 bases spanning the gap. Per the germline V gene, CDR1 is LNHDA and CDR2 is SQIVND (reference sequence). CDR3 length: 16 amino acids.

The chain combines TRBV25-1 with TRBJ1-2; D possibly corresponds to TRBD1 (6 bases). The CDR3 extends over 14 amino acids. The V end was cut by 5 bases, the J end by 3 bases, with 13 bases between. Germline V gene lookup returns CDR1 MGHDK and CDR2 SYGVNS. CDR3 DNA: TGTGCCAGCAGTTACACAGGGTCCTACTATGGCTACACCTTC. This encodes CASSYTGSYYGYTF.

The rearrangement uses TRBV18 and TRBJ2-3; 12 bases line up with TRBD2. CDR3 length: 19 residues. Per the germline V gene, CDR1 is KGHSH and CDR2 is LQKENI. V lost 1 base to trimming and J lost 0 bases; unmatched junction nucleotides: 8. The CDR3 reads CASSPRVTSGRISTDTQYF. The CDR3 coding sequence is TGTGCCAGCTCACCACGAGTAACTAGCGGGAGGATTAGCACAGATACGCAGTATTTT.

As DNA, the CDR3 is TGTGCCAGCAGCTTAGTCACGGGATCACCCCTCCACTTT. Its translation: CASSLVTGSPLHF. The chain links TRBV7-9 to TRBJ1-6; no definite D call. Germline-derived CDR1 and CDR2 are SEHNR and FQNEAQ (reference sequence). Trimming took off 1 base at V and 10 bases at J, with 8 bases between the two ends. The CDR3 has 13 residues.

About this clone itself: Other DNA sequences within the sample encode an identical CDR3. CDR3 in amino acids: CASSLAGGNEQFF. The CDR3 DNA follows: TGCGCCAGCAGCTTGGCGGGGGGGAATGAGCAGTTCTTC. V and J are TRBV5-1 and TRBJ2-1; the match to TRBD2 covers 8 bases. In germline, CDR1 is SGHRS, CDR2 YFSETQ. V was clipped by 0 bases and J by 7 bases; unmatched bases: 0. The CDR3 length is 13 residues.

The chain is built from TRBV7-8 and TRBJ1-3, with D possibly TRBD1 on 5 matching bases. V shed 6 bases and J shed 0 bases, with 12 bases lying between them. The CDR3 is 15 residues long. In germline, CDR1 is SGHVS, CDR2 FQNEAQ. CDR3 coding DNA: TGTGCCAGCAGGGGGCTGGGGCTCTCTGGAAACACCATATATTTT. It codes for CASRGLGLSGNTIYF.

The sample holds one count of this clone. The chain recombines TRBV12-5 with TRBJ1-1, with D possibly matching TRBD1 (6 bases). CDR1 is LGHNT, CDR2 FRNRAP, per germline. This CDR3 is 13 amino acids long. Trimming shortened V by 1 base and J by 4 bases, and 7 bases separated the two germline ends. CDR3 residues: CASGLARGTEAFF. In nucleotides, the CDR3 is TGTGCTAGTGGTTTGGCCAGGGGCACTGAAGCTTTCTTT.

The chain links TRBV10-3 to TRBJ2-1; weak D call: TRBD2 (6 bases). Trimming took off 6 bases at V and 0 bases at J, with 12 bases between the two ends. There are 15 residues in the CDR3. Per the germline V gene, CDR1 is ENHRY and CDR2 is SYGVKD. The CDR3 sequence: CAISGSGSSYNEQFF. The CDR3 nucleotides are TGTGCCATCAGCGGTAGCGGAAGCTCCTACAATGAGCAGTTCTTC.

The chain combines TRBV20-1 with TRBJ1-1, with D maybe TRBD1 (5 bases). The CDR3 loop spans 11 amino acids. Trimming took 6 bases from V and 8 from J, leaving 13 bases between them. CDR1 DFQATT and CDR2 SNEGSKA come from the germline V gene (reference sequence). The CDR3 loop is CSANRQREAFF. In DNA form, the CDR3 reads TGCAGTGCCAACAGGCAGAGAGAAGCTTTCTTT.

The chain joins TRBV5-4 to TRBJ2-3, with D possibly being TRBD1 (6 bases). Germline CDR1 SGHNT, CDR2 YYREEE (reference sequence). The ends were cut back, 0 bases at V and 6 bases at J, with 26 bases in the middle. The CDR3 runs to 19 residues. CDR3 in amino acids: CASSLVSPDRFRLSDTQYF. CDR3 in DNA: TGTGCCAGCAGCTTGGTATCCCCCGACAGGTTCAGGTTATCGGATACGCAGTATTTT.

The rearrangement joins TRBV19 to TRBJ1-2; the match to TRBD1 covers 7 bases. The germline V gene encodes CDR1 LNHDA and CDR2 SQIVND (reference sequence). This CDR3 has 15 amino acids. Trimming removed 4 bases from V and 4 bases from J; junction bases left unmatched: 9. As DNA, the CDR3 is TGTGCCAGTAGTACGGGACAGCGCACGGTCTATGGCTACACCTTC. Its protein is CASSTGQRTVYGYTF.

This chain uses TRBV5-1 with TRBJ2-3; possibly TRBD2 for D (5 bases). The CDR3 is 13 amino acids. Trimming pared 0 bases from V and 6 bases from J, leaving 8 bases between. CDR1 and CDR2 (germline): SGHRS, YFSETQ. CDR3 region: CASSLGTGDTQYF. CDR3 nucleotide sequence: TGCGCCAGCAGCTTGGGGACTGGGGATACGCAGTATTTT.

CDR3 nucleotides: TGTGCCAGCACCCAGGGGGCGGTTGGAAACACCATATATTTT. Translated: CASTQGAVGNTIYF. The V gene is TRBV6-5, the J gene TRBJ1-3, with TRBD1 matching 8 bases. This CDR3 spans 14 amino acids. CDR1 is MNHEY and CDR2 is SVGAGI in the germline V gene. V lost 7 bases, J lost 3 bases, and 5 bases stayed unmatched.